A selection of T cell receptor beta chains follows, all from one sample in a study of blood T cell repertoires in COVID-19. The method was immunoSEQ multiplex PCR; TCRdb's version includes in-frame clones alone and lacks a portion of them. The sample records approximately 300,000 clones, approximately 91% being singletons. Specimen: PBMCs or T cells enriched from blood (not recorded which). The source is a woman aged 25-40 years who had been exposed to COVID-19. The CDR3 runs from the conserved cysteine through the conserved F or W. Fields, in order: CDR3 DNA, CDR3 protein, V gene, CDR3 length, J gene, D gene, clone size. A D gene is named only where the DNA matches it firmly. Not all rows give a size; the values are once, few, many and, for expanded clones, a class.

TGTGCCAGCAGCTCCCGACATAATAGCAATCAGCCCCAGCATTTT	CASSSRHNSNQPQHF	TRBV7-2	15	TRBJ1-5	.	.
TGCGCCAGCAGCGAAGGAGCTGAAGCTTTCTTT	CASSEGAEAFF	TRBV5-1	11	TRBJ1-1	.	.
TGTGCCAGTATGGGACATCCTAAATGGGATGGCTACACCTTC	CASMGHPKWDGYTF	TRBV19	14	TRBJ1-2	.	.
TGTGCCAGCAGCCCGGGGGCGGGAGGGTCCTATGGCTACACCTTC	CASSPGAGGSYGYTF	TRBV3-1/TRBV3-2	15	TRBJ1-2	.	.
TGTGCCAGCAGCTTGGAGGGACTTCCTAAAGATGGCTACACCTTC	CASSLEGLPKDGYTF	TRBV5-4	15	TRBJ1-2	.	.
TGTGCCAGCACTGACGCTGACCCGGGGACAGGGGGAGCTCAGCCCCAGCATTTT	CASTDADPGTGGAQPQHF	TRBV2	18	TRBJ1-5	TRBD1	few
TGCGCCAGCAGCCCCGCGACAGCTACCGCGGGGTACGAGCAGTACTTC	CASSPATATAGYEQYF	TRBV5-1	16	TRBJ2-7	.	.
TGTGCCATCAGGACGGGGGGAGGTGATGGCTACACCTTC	CAIRTGGGDGYTF	TRBV10-3	13	TRBJ1-2	.	.
TGCGCCAGCAGCCCCCCTCGCAGCTCCTACGAGCAGTACTTC	CASSPPRSSYEQYF	TRBV5-1	14	TRBJ2-7	.	few
TGTGCCAGCAGTTTACTTTTCGCAGGTGATGAGCAGTTCTTC	CASSLLFAGDEQFF	TRBV27	14	TRBJ2-1	.	.
TGTGCCAGCAGTCAGGATCGGTCTGAGGATACGCAGTATTTT	CASSQDRSEDTQYF	TRBV2	14	TRBJ2-3	.	.
TGTGCCAGCAGCTTAGGATCATCGGGGGACTATGGCTACACCTTC	CASSLGSSGDYGYTF	TRBV7-2	15	TRBJ1-2	.	.
TGTGCCAGCAGAGGACAGGATGAGCAGTTCTTC	CASRGQDEQFF	TRBV7-9	11	TRBJ2-1	TRBD1	.
TGCGCCAGCAGCCGTACTGTAACTAACTATGGCTACACCTTC	CASSRTVTNYGYTF	TRBV4-1	14	TRBJ1-2	.	.
TGTGCCAGCAGCCAAGTCGGGTCATCACCTAGCTCCTACAATGAGCAGTTCTTC	CASSQVGSSPSSYNEQFF	TRBV4-2	18	TRBJ2-1	.	.
TGTGCCACCAGTGACCTGACAGAAAGAAACCAGTACTTC	CATSDLTERNQYF	TRBV24-1	13	TRBJ2-4	.	.
TGTGCCAGCAGCGGCGGGCCGGGACAGGGCTACGAGCAGTACTTC	CASSGGPGQGYEQYF	TRBV5-6	15	TRBJ2-7	TRBD1	.
TGTGCCAGCAGCGCCGGGACAGCTCGACTTGAAGCTTTCTTT	CASSAGTARLEAFF	TRBV27	14	TRBJ1-1	TRBD1	.
TGTGCCAGCAGCAGCAGACAGGGAACTGGAAACACCATATATTTT	CASSSRQGTGNTIYF	TRBV7-6	15	TRBJ1-3	TRBD1	few
TGCGCCAGCAGCCACCAACTAGCCAAAAACATTCAGTACTTC	CASSHQLAKNIQYF	TRBV4-1	14	TRBJ2-4	.	.
TGCGCCAGCAGCCGCATAGACGGGTATGGTGAGCAGTTCTTC	CASSRIDGYGEQFF	TRBV4-3	14	TRBJ2-1	.	.
TGTGCCAGCAGTTACGGGGCCGGGAGGTCCTACGAGCAGTACTTC	CASSYGAGRSYEQYF	TRBV6-5	15	TRBJ2-7	TRBD2	once
TGTGCCAGCAGCAAGGGACAGGGGACGGGGGGCTACACCTTC	CASSKGQGTGGYTF	TRBV7-2	14	TRBJ1-2	TRBD1	.
TGTGCCAGCAGTTACGGGGGCGGGGGTAACTATGGCTACACCTTC	CASSYGGGGNYGYTF	TRBV6-5	15	TRBJ1-2	.	once
TGTGCCAGCAGTAAAGGCACAGGGGATGAAAAACTGTTTTTT	CASSKGTGDEKLFF	TRBV21-1	14	TRBJ1-4	.	.
TGTGCCAGCAGCTCGACAGTTTATGGCTACACCTTC	CASSSTVYGYTF	TRBV5-4	12	TRBJ1-2	.	.
TGTGCCAGCAGCCAAGATCCCGGGAACTATGGCTACACCTTC	CASSQDPGNYGYTF	TRBV3-1/TRBV3-2	14	TRBJ1-2	.	.
TGTGCCAGCAGTGCGGGGGTCCGTGAAAAACTGTTTTTT	CASSAGVREKLFF	TRBV25-1	13	TRBJ1-4	.	.
TGTGCCATCAGTGAGTCTGGCAGGGTTAACTATGGCTACACCTTC	CAISESGRVNYGYTF	TRBV10-3	15	TRBJ1-2	.	.